This TCR beta chain was documented in a study of shared clonotypes between healthy human individuals. V was trimmed by 2 bases and J by 0 bases, leaving 18 bases between them. Germline V gives CDR1 SGDLS, CDR2 YYNGEE. CDR3 size: 18 residues. Genomic DNA (from each subset) was split evenly across several immunoSEQ plates. Measured with immunoSEQ multiplex PCR; TCRdb has only the in-frame clones, and not every one. The table shows 1.5 million to 2.5 million clones, with less than 95% occurring only once. Positively selected for CCR7, the CD45RO-negative cells used as naive CD8 cells excluded terminally differentiated effector memory CD45RA+ cells.

The receptor comes from a man aged 18-30 years in good health. Sequencing input: naive CD8+ T cells sorted from blood. This chain joins TRBV9 and TRBJ2-4, with D perhaps assigned TRBD1 or TRBD2 (5 bases each). The CDR3 region has the DNA TGTGCCAGCAGCGTGGAGCCCGGGGCGCCTCTAGCCAAAAACATTCAGTACTTC. Protein: CASSVEPGAPLAKNIQYF.